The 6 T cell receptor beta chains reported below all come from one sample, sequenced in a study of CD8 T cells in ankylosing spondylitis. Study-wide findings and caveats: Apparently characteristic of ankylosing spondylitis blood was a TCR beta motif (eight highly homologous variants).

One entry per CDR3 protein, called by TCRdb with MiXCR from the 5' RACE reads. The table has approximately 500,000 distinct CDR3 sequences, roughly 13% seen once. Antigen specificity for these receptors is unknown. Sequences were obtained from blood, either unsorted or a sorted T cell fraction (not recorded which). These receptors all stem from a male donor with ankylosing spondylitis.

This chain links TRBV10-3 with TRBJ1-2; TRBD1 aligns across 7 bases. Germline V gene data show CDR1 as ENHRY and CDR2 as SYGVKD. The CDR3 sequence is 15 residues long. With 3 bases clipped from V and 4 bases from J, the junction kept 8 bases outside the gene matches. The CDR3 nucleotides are TGTGCCATCAGTGAAGGAGGGGGCTCCCTCTATGGCTACACCTTC. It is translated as CAISEGGGSLYGYTF.

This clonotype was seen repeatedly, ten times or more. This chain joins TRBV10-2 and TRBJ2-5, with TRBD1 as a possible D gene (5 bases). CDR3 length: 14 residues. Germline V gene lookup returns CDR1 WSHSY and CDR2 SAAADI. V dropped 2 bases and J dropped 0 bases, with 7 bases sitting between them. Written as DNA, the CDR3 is TGCGCCAGCAGTGAGAACAGGAACCAAGAGACCCAGTACTTC. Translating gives CASSENRNQETQYF.

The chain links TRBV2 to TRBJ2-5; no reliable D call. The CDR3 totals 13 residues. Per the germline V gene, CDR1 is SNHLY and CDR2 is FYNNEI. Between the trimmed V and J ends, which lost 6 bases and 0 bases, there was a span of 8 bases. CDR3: CASSTNYQETQYF. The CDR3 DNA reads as TGTGCCAGCAGCACTAACTACCAAGAGACCCAGTACTTC.

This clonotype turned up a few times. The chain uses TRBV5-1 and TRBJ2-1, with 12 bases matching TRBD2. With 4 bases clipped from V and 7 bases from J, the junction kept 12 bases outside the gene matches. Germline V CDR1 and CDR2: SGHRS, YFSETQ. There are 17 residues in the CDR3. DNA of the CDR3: TGCGCCAGCAGCGTAGGAACCCTAGCGGGAGGGCCAAATGAGCAGTTCTTC. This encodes CASSVGTLAGGPNEQFF.

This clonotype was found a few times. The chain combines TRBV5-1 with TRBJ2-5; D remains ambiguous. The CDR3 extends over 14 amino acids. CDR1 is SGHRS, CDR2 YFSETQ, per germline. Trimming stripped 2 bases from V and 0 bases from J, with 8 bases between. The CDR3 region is CASSFTQYQETQYF. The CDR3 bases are TGCGCCAGCAGCTTCACACAATACCAAGAGACCCAGTACTTC.

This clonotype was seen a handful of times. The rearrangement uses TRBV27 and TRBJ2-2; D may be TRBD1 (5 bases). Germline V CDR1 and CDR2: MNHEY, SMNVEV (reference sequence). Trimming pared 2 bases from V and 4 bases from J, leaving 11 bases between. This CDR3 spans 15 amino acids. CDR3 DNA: TGTGCCAGCAGTTTAAAAGGGGTGGGCACCGGGGAGCTGTTTTTT. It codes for CASSLKGVGTGELFF.